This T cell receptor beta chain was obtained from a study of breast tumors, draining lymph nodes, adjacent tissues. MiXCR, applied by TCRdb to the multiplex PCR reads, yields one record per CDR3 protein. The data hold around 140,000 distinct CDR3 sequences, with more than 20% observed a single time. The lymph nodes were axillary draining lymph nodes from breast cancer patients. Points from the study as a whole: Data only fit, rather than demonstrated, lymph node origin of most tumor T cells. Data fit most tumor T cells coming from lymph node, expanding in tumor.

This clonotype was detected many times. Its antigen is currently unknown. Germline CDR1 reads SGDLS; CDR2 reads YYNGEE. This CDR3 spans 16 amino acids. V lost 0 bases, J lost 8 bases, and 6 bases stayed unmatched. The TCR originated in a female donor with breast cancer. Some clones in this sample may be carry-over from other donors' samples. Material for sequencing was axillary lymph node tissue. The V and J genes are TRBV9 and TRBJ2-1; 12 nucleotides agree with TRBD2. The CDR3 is CASSVGVGLAGYEQFF. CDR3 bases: TGTGCCAGCAGCGTAGGTGTAGGACTAGCGGGATATGAGCAGTTCTTC.